Given below is one TCR beta chain in context. Its antigen is unidentified. Primers included in the PCR were 60 Vbeta and 13 Jbeta primers. Only in-frame clones appear in the TCRdb table, and some are missing; sequencing was by immunoSEQ multiplex PCR. Of about 180,000 clones detected, roughly 78% appear once; the ten largest clones hold 0.69%. The data were taken from a study of cytomegalovirus exposure and HLA in healthy donors. Germline V lookup: CDR1 MNHNS, CDR2 SASEGT. Trimming took 2 bases from V and 3 from J, leaving 7 bases between them. This CDR3 is 13 amino acids long. Whole-study findings and limits: Per published accounts, TCR beta sequences correctly predicted the HLA-A and HLA-B alleles of most subjects.

V usage is TRBV6-1 and J usage is TRBJ1-2, with D uncertain. The material sequenced was PBMCs. This receptor was taken from a woman in her thirties or forties in good health and CMV-seronegative. The CDR3 DNA follows: TGTGCCAGCAGTGAAAGCTCGTACTATGGCTACACCTTC. The encoded protein is CASSESSYYGYTF.